This TCR beta chain stems from a study of cytomegalovirus exposure and HLA in healthy donors. At the level of the study: Samples from HLA-typed donors yielded about 85 million unique TCRs in an early data release. Findings and limits, study-wide: Analyses of presence/absence relied on an assumption of roughly uniform sequencing depth across donors.

The PCR employed 60 Vbeta primers together with 13 Jbeta primers. The table came from immunoSEQ multiplex PCR; TCRdb's copy has only in-frame clones and leaves some out. The sample contains around 220,000 clones, about 83% of which appear only once. For this clone: Its antigen is undetermined.

Germline values: CDR1 MDHEN, CDR2 SYDVKM. The CDR3 has 14 residues. Between the trimmed V and J ends, which lost 3 bases and 4 bases, there was a span of 13 bases. J is TRBJ2-7 and V is TRBV28; possible D gene TRBD2, 6 bases. Sequences were obtained from PBMCs. The TCR sequence derives from a man aged 40-55 years in good health and CMV-seronegative. The CDR3 sequence: CASSFPGGEYEQYF. The CDR3 nucleotides read TGTGCCAGCAGTTTCCCCGGAGGGGAATACGAGCAGTACTTC.